This T cell receptor beta chain originates from a study of CD8+CD57+ T cells in acquired aplastic anemia. The CDR3 spans 13 residues. Per the germline V gene, CDR1 is LNHDA and CDR2 is SQIVND (reference sequence). The V end was cut by 11 bases, the J end by 0 bases, with 11 bases between. The patients chosen for sequencing had shown expansion of CD8+CD57+ cells (detected by flow cytometry). Genomic DNA templated the TCR beta VDJ and CDR3 profiling. TCRdb passed the reads through MiXCR, listing each CDR3 protein once. The sample shows about 150,000 distinct CDR3 sequences, less than 50% of them seen only once.

Sequences were obtained from sorted CD4+, CD8+, or CD8+CD57+ T cells (not recorded which) from PBMCs. The receptor comes from a human donor with aplastic anemia. V usage is TRBV19 and J usage is TRBJ1-3; D is uncertain. This CDR3 is CASNQVSGNTIYF. CDR3 DNA sequence: TGTGCCTCCAATCAAGTCTCTGGAAACACCATATATTTT.